This TCR beta chain was recovered during a study of OX40 agonist ivuxolimab in advanced cancers. At the level of the study: Hepatocellular carcinoma, melanoma, renal cell or head and neck cancer was diagnosed in the dose-escalation patients. Of the participants, approximately 40% had some prior anti-PD-1, anti-PD-L1 or anti-CTLA-4 therapy, which was allowed.

Study-level results: Expanded clones belonging to CD8+ T cells outnumbered, on average, those of CD4+.

About this clone: Its cognate antigen is unknown.

The CDR3 is made up of 14 amino acids. The germline V gene encodes CDR1 LNHNV and CDR2 YYDKDF (reference sequence). Trimming shortened V by 0 bases and J by 7 bases, and 9 bases separated the two germline ends. Exclusion of a patient followed from autoimmune disease history or systemic immunosuppression. The assay was immunoSEQ multiplex PCR, and TCRdb's table has in-frame clones only and misses some. Found here are some 51,000 clones, about 77% of them singletons; the top ten hold roughly 2%. The material was CD4+ or CD8+ T cells sorted from blood, obtained in a trial of the OX40 agonist ivuxolimab. The J gene is TRBJ2-2, the V gene TRBV15, with unresolved D. This sequence was found in an adult with an advanced solid tumor such as melanoma, head and neck, liver or kidney cancer. The CDR3 DNA sequence: TGTGCCACCAGCAGAGATAGTGCGAACGGGGAGCTGTTTTTT. Protein sequence: CATSRDSANGELFF.